This T cell receptor (beta chain) was sequenced for a study of early T cells in non-severe SARS-CoV-2 infection. The V end was cut by 0 bases, the J end by 4 bases, with 11 bases between. In germline, CDR1 is SGHRS, CDR2 YFSETQ. The CDR3 contains 15 residues. TCRdb called the 5' RACE reads again in MiXCR, with one record for every CDR3 protein. The sample holds some 49,000 distinct CDR3 sequences, over 9.5% seen once. This clonotype has ten or more counts. The source material was whole blood. The chain joins TRBV5-1 to TRBJ1-5; D may be TRBD1 (5 bases). This receptor was taken from an adult who was a healthcare worker with PCR-confirmed SARS-CoV-2 infection or an uninfected control (not recorded which). The CDR3 sequence is CASSLGDLPNQPQHF. The CDR3 DNA reads as TGCGCCAGCAGCTTGGGGGACCTTCCAAATCAGCCCCAGCATTTT.